This TCR beta chain was profiled in a study of T cells after yellow fever vaccination. This CDR3 comprises 13 residues. Germline values: CDR1 SEHNR, CDR2 FQNEAQ (reference sequence). V gave up 1 base and J gave up 9 bases, with 12 bases separating them. Synthesis of TCR cDNA relied on 5'RACE template switching, which attached a universal primer site and UMIs. TCRdb analysed the 5' RACE reads with MiXCR anew, one entry per CDR3 protein. The data contain 150,000 to 200,000 distinct CDR3 sequences, roughly 6.2% of them seen just once; the ten biggest clones take up 2.5% to 3.5%. This rearrangement joins TRBV7-9 to TRBJ1-1; no firm D call. The TCR was taken from a man younger than 35 who received the YFV17D yellow fever vaccine. The sample here was CD4+ T cells sorted from PBMCs, taken on the day of the first yellow fever vaccination. The CDR3 is CASSLDLLPQAFF. CDR3 coding DNA: TGTGCCAGCAGCTTAGATTTATTGCCTCAAGCTTTCTTT.